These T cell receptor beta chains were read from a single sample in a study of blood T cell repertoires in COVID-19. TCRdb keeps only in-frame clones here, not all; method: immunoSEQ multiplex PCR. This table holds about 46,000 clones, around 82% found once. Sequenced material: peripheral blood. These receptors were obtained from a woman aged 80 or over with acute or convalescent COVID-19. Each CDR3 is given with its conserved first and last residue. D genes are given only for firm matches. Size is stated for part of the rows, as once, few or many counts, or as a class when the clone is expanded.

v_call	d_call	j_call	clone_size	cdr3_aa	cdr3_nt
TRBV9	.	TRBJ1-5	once	CASSVDTGGNQPQHF	TGTGCCAGCAGCGTAGATACGGGGGGCAATCAGCCCCAGCATTTT
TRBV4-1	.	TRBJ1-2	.	CASSPRSHRADNYGYTF	TGCGCCAGCAGCCCCAGGTCCCACAGGGCTGATAACTATGGCTACACCTTC
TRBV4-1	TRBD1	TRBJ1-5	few	CASSQAPKDRYEPQHF	TGCGCCAGCAGCCAAGCCCCTAAGGACAGGTATGAGCCCCAGCATTTT
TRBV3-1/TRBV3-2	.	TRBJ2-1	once	CASSQDSAQGNEQFF	TGTGCCAGCAGCCAAGATTCGGCACAGGGTAATGAGCAGTTCTTC
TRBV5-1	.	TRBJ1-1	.	CASSSVDSSSEAFF	TGCGCCAGCAGCTCGGTAGACAGTTCATCTGAAGCTTTCTTT
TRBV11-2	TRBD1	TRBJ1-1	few	CASSLLDRAVTEAFF	TGTGCCAGCAGCTTATTAGACAGGGCGGTCACTGAAGCTTTCTTT
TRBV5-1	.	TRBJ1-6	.	CASSLQTGSYNSPLHF	TGCGCCAGCAGCCTTCAGACAGGTTCCTATAATTCACCCCTCCACTTT
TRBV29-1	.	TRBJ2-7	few	CSVRQASSYEQYF	TGCAGCGTAAGACAGGCGAGCTCCTACGAGCAGTACTTC
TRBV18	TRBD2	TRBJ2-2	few	CASSPGLGNTGELFF	TGTGCCAGCTCGCCGGGACTAGGGAACACCGGGGAGCTGTTTTTT
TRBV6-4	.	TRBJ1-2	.	CASSDSGQGTVYGYTF	TGTGCCAGCAGTGACTCGGGGCAGGGCACAGTCTATGGCTACACCTTC
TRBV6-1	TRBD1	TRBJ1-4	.	CASSEARGQGGEKLFF	TGTGCCAGCAGTGAAGCGCGGGGACAGGGAGGTGAAAAACTGTTTTTT
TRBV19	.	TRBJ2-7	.	CASSAWGDEQYF	TGTGCCAGTAGTGCCTGGGGCGACGAGCAGTACTTC
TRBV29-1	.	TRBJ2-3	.	CSVSEDTQYF	TGCAGCGTAAGCGAGGATACGCAGTATTTT
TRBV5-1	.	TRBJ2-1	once	CASKDPGVYYNEQFF	TGCGCCAGCAAAGATCCAGGGGTATACTACAATGAGCAGTTCTTC
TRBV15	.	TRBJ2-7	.	CATSLGGKYYEQYF	TGTGCCACCAGCTTAGGCGGGAAGTACTACGAGCAGTACTTC
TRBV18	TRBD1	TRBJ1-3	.	CASSPPSGRGTNTIYF	TGTGCCAGCTCACCACCGAGTGGCAGGGGGACGAACACCATATATTTT
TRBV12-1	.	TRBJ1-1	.	CAVNHRVTEAFF	TGTGCCGTCAACCACAGGGTCACTGAAGCTTTCTTT
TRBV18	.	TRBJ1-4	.	CASSSSQTGPTNEKLFF	TGTGCCAGCTCATCCTCACAAACAGGGCCAACTAATGAAAAACTGTTTTTT
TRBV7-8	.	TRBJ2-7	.	CASSSVFSYEQYF	TGTGCCAGCAGCTCAGTTTTCTCCTACGAGCAGTACTTC
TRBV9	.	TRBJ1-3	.	CASSSGGGGNTIYF	TGTGCCAGCAGCTCTGGCGGAGGTGGAAACACCATATATTTT
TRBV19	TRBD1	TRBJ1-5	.	CASSIGDRPQEPQHF	TGTGCCAGTAGTATTGGGGACAGGCCACAGGAGCCCCAGCATTTT
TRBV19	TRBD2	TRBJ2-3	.	CASSIGRGETSTDTQYF	TGTGCCAGTAGTATCGGTCGGGGGGAAACTAGCACAGATACGCAGTATTTT
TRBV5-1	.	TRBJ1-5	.	CASSFGPNQPQHF	TGCGCCAGCAGCTTCGGTCCCAATCAGCCCCAGCATTTT
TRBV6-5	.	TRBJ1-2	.	CASKQSGNYGYTF	TGTGCCAGCAAGCAGTCAGGCAACTATGGCTACACCTTC
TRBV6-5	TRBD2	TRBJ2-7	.	CASSKAGESYEQYF	TGTGCCAGCAGCAAAGCGGGGGAATCCTACGAGCAGTACTTC
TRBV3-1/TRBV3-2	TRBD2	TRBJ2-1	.	CASSQDASGGYNEQFF	TGTGCCAGCAGCCAAGATGCTAGCGGCGGCTACAATGAGCAGTTCTTC
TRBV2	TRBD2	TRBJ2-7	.	CASSENGWGGRRRNEQYF	TGTGCCAGCAGTGAAAACGGTTGGGGGGGAAGAAGAAGAAACGAGCAGTACTTC
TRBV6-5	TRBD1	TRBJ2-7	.	CASRTGGYEQYF	TGTGCCAGCAGGACAGGGGGCTACGAGCAGTACTTC
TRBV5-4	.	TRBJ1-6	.	CASSLSPNSWSSYNSPLHF	TGTGCCAGCAGCCTATCCCCTAACTCATGGAGCTCCTATAATTCACCCCTCCACTTT
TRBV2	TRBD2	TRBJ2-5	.	CASSEGGSGLQETQYF	TGTGCCAGCAGTGAAGGGGGTAGCGGGCTCCAAGAGACCCAGTACTTC
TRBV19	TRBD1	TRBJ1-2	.	CASSAYRGISDGYTF	TGTGCCAGTAGCGCTTACAGGGGCATTTCAGATGGCTACACCTTC
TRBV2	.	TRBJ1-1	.	CASSESGLMNTEAFF	TGTGCCAGCAGTGAGTCCGGACTGATGAACACTGAAGCTTTCTTT
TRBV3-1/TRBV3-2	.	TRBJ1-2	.	CASRRTDNYGYTF	TGTGCCAGCAGACGGACAGATAACTATGGCTACACCTTC
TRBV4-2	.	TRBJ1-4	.	CASSQEEVGDGGEKLFF	TGTGCCAGCAGCCAAGAAGAAGTTGGGGATGGGGGGGAAAAACTGTTTTTT
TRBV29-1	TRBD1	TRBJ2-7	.	CSGGQGATYEQYF	TGCAGCGGGGGACAGGGGGCCACCTACGAGCAGTACTTC
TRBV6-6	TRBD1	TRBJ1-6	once	CASSYDRVGSPLHF	TGTGCCAGCAGTTACGACAGGGTAGGATCACCCCTCCACTTT
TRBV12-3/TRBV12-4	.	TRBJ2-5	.	CASRSLGVETQYF	TGTGCCAGCAGATCTCTAGGGGTTGAGACCCAGTACTTC
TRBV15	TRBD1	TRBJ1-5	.	CATSRGSGGPQPQHF	TGTGCCACCAGCAGAGGGTCAGGGGGCCCTCAGCCCCAGCATTTT
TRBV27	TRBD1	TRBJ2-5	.	CASSQGARETQYF	TGTGCCAGCAGTCAGGGGGCGCGGGAGACCCAGTACTTC
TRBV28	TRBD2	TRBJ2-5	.	CASSLQLAGGAETQYF	TGTGCCAGCAGCCTCCAACTAGCGGGGGGGGCGGAGACCCAGTACTTC
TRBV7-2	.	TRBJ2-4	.	CASSLAGGNIQYF	TGTGCCAGCAGCTTAGCAGGAGGGAACATTCAGTACTTC
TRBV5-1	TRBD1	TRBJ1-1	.	CASRGQASGTEAFF	TGCGCCAGCAGAGGACAGGCCTCGGGAACTGAAGCTTTCTTT
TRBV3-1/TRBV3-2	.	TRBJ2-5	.	CASSQDTGQETQYF	TGTGCCAGCAGCCAAGATACGGGGCAAGAGACCCAGTACTTC
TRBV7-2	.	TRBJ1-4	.	CASSYGTGMGNEKLFF	TGTGCCAGCAGCTATGGAACAGGGATGGGTAATGAAAAACTGTTTTTT
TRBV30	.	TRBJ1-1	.	CAWSESFGEAFF	TGTGCCTGGAGTGAAAGTTTCGGTGAAGCTTTCTTT
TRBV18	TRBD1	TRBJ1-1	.	CASSDSTGKNTEAFF	TGTGCCAGCTCAGACTCGACAGGGAAGAACACTGAAGCTTTCTTT
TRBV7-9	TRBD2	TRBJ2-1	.	CASSPVRGVSYNEQFF	TGTGCCAGCAGCCCAGTGCGGGGGGTCTCCTACAATGAGCAGTTCTTC
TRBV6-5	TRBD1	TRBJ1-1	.	CASSYSFDRGSLEAFF	TGTGCCAGCAGTTACTCTTTCGACAGGGGGAGTTTGGAAGCTTTCTTT
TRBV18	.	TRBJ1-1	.	CASSPKDSSGAFF	TGTGCCAGCTCACCCAAAGACAGCTCGGGAGCTTTCTTT
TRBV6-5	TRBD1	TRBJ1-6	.	CAIRGGRNNSPLHF	TGTGCCATCAGGGGGGGGCGGAACAATTCACCCCTCCACTTT
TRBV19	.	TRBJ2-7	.	CASSQGTPSSYEQYF	TGTGCCAGTAGTCAAGGGACTCCGAGCTCCTACGAGCAGTACTTC
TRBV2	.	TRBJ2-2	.	CASSATVVAGELFF	TGTGCCAGCAGTGCAACAGTGGTGGCCGGGGAGCTGTTTTTT
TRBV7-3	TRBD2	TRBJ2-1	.	CASSLDPGGPYNEQFF	TGTGCCAGCAGCTTAGATCCGGGGGGGCCCTACAATGAGCAGTTCTTC
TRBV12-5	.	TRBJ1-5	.	CASGSQGNQPQHF	TGTGCTAGTGGATCCCAGGGAAATCAGCCCCAGCATTTT
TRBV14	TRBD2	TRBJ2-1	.	CASSPLQSGGAGEQFF	TGTGCCAGCAGCCCCCTTCAGAGCGGGGGGGCCGGTGAGCAGTTCTTC
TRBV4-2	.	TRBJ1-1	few	CASSQDLGNTEAFF	TGTGCCAGCAGCCAAGATCTAGGGAACACTGAAGCTTTCTTT
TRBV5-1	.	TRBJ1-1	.	CASSPVDMNTEAFF	TGCGCCAGCAGCCCGGTAGACATGAACACTGAAGCTTTCTTT
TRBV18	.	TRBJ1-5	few	CASSAGRHQPQHF	TGTGCCAGCTCAGCGGGGCGCCATCAGCCCCAGCATTTT
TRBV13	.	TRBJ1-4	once	CASSESATNEKLFF	TGTGCCAGCAGCGAGTCTGCAACTAATGAAAAACTGTTTTTT